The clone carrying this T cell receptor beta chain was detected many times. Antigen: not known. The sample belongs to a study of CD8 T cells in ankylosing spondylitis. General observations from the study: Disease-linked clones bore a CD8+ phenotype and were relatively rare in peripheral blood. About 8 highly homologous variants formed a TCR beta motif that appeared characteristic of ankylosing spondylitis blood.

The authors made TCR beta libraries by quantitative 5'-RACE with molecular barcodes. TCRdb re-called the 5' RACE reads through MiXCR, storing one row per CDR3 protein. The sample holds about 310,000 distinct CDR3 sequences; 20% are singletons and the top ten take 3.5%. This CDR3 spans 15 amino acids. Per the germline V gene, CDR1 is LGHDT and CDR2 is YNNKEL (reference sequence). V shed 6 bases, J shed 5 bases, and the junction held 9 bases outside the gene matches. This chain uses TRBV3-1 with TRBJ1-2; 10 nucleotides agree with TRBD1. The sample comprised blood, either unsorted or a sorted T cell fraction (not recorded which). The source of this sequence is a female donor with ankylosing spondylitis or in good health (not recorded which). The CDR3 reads CASSRPGTGVYGYTF. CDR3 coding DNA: TGTGCCAGCAGTCGACCCGGGACAGGGGTTTATGGCTACACCTTC. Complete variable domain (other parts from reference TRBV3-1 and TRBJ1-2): DTAVSQTPKYLVTQMGNDKSIKCEQNLGHDTMYWYKQDSKKFLKIMFSYNNKELIINETVPNRFSPKSPDKAHLNLHINSLELGDSAVYFCASSRPGTGVYGYTFGSGTRLTVV.